This is a list of T cell receptor beta chains from one sample in a study of blood T cell repertoires in COVID-19. The protocol was immunoSEQ multiplex PCR, while the TCRdb copy is restricted to in-frame clones and leaves out a portion. The table lists approximately 170,000 clones, 70% to 90% of them singletons. The specimen sequenced was peripheral blood. The receptors derive from a man aged 55 to 70 who had recovered from COVID-19. The CDR3 runs from the conserved cysteine through the conserved F or W. A D gene is named only where the DNA matches it firmly. Expanded clones get a size class; other rows say once, few or many, or leave the size out.

d_gene	j_gene	v_gene	abundance	CDR3aa
NA	TRBJ1-1	TRBV24-1	NA	CASMWGRYTEAFF
NA	TRBJ1-1	TRBV5-1	NA	CASSTGRDIGTEAFF
TRBD1	TRBJ1-5	TRBV6-6	NA	CASSYSGTGGNQPQHF
NA	TRBJ1-1	TRBV30	NA	CAWGRNTEAFF
TRBD1	TRBJ2-3	TRBV6-1	once	CASSGTGGSLTIFTDTQYF
TRBD2	TRBJ2-4	TRBV4-2	once	CASSPPLAGVAKNIQYF
TRBD1	TRBJ1-5	TRBV7-9	NA	CASSSSGGSQPQHF
NA	TRBJ1-4	TRBV10-3	once	CAISETGGFEEKLFF
TRBD2	TRBJ2-3	TRBV2	NA	CASSLTERGNTDTQYF
TRBD2	TRBJ2-1	TRBV11-3	NA	CASSLGLAANNEQFF
TRBD1	TRBJ1-6	TRBV5-1	once	CASSTTTGADSPLHF
NA	TRBJ1-2	TRBV5-6	NA	CASRKGGNYGYTF
TRBD1	TRBJ2-3	TRBV5-1	NA	CASSPGQGTDTQYF
NA	TRBJ1-4	TRBV19	NA	CASSITGNREKLFF
TRBD1	TRBJ1-2	TRBV5-1	NA	CASSLTGTGAGYTF
NA	TRBJ1-2	TRBV6-2/TRBV6-3	NA	CASSYSAGFYGYTF
NA	TRBJ1-2	TRBV29-1	NA	CSVEEQGGGDYGYTF
TRBD2	TRBJ2-7	TRBV5-6	NA	CASSLERGGEQYF
NA	TRBJ1-6	TRBV4-2	few	CASSQDNQGSHSPLHF
NA	TRBJ2-1	TRBV6-5	NA	CASEAQGGNEQFF
TRBD2	TRBJ2-7	TRBV29-1	once	CSVGTSAPYEQYF
NA	TRBJ2-2	TRBV19	NA	CASSINAGGTGELFF
TRBD1	TRBJ2-5	TRBV20-1	NA	CSASIVSGGAETQYF
NA	TRBJ1-1	TRBV5-1	NA	CASSFEGNTEAFF
NA	TRBJ1-1	TRBV11-2	NA	CASSSDYTEAFF
NA	TRBJ1-4	TRBV11-2	NA	CASSLDGGSGGGMKRLFF
TRBD1	TRBJ1-1	TRBV5-8	NA	CASQGQGAPKNTEAFF
NA	TRBJ1-6	TRBV7-8	NA	CASTISGGLGPLHF
NA	TRBJ2-7	TRBV7-2	once	CASSLLTTYEQYF
NA	TRBJ2-3	TRBV7-6	once	CASSSSTDTQYF
NA	TRBJ1-5	TRBV19	NA	CASSMGRQADQPQHF
NA	TRBJ1-1	TRBV6-5	NA	CASRLGGSHTEAFF
TRBD1	TRBJ2-7	TRBV12-5	NA	CASGLVTGGDQVFYEQYF
NA	TRBJ1-2	TRBV7-2	NA	CASSLGGASGGYTF
NA	TRBJ1-2	TRBV4-3	NA	CASSHGDGNYGYTF
NA	TRBJ1-2	TRBV24-1	NA	CATSDLQMPYGYTF
NA	TRBJ1-1	TRBV7-9	NA	CASSLADGGAEAFF